By share, the clone carrying this T cell receptor (beta chain) counts as medium-sized. The repertoire was sequenced with immunoSEQ multiplex PCR; TCRdb's copy has only in-frame clones and lacks some. The data contain some 17,000 clones, around 68% of them singletons. The data stem from a study of sequential checkpoint blockade in melanoma. The CDR3 contains 14 residues. CDR1 MDHEN and CDR2 SYDVKM come from the germline V gene. The V end lost 4 bases, the J end lost 1 base, and 11 bases lay between the germline ends. Treatment given: randomized to nivolumab then ipilimumab (arm A) or the reverse (arm B). Live CD3+CD8+ CD19− CD56− cells were sorted from PBMCs.

The sequences come from CD8+ T cells sorted from blood (inferred from file names), collected from a patient given nivolumab and ipilimumab in sequence. This receptor was identified in a human donor with melanoma. The chain joins TRBV28 to TRBJ2-7, with D maybe TRBD1 (6 bases). This CDR3 reads CASSSPGVSYEQYF. CDR3 DNA: TGTGCCAGCAGTTCCCCAGGGGTTTCCTACGAGCAGTACTTC. The variable domain in full, completed from reference TRBV28 and TRBJ2-7, reads DVKVTQSSRYLVKRTGEKVFLECVQDMDHENMFWYRQDPGLGLRLIYFSYDVKMKEKGDIPEGYSVSREKKERFSLILESASTNQTSMYLCASSSPGVSYEQYFGPGTRLTVT.